The 8 T cell receptor beta chains below come from one sample, sequenced in a study of cytomegalovirus exposure and HLA in healthy donors. Both 60 Vbeta primers and 13 Jbeta primers went into the PCR. The assay was immunoSEQ multiplex PCR, and TCRdb's table has in-frame clones only and misses some. Found here are 150,000 to 160,000 clones, roughly 80% of them singletons; the top ten hold over 3%. Source material: PBMCs. The source is a middle-aged woman in good health and CMV-seronegative.

The rearrangement joins TRBV28 to TRBJ2-3; tentatively, D is TRBD1 (6 bases). Trimming shortened V by 1 base and J by 6 bases, and 11 bases separated the two germline ends. The CDR3 is 14 residues long. Per germline, CDR1 MDHEN and CDR2 SYDVKM. This CDR3 reads CASSLSGGPDTQYF. The CDR3 nucleotides read TGTGCCAGCAGTTTATCTGGGGGCCCCGATACGCAGTATTTT.

V and J are TRBV9 and TRBJ2-1; D is possibly TRBD1 (6 bases). The CDR3 length is 14 residues. V was clipped by 4 bases and J by 7 bases, with 15 bases between them. Germline V gene sequence: CDR1 SGDLS, CDR2 YYNGEE. The CDR3 here is CASSPQGPSNEQFF. The CDR3 DNA reads as TGTGCCAGCAGCCCACAGGGACCCTCGAATGAGCAGTTCTTC.

In its sample, this clone was seen once. The J gene is TRBJ1-2, the V gene TRBV6-1; D gene ambiguous. Germline V gene data show CDR1 as MNHNS and CDR2 as SASEGT. V lost 5 bases, J lost 7 bases, and 17 bases lay in between. CDR3 size: 14 residues. CDR3 sequence: CASSFDRTGGGYTF. The CDR3 region has the DNA TGTGCCAGCAGTTTTGACCGGACCGGAGGTGGCTACACCTTC.

This clone has only a few counts. This chain's CDR3 is CASSFGGRTNEKLFF. In DNA, the CDR3 is TGTGCCAGCAGTTTTGGAGGACGAACTAATGAAAAACTGTTTTTT. This chain joins TRBV27 and TRBJ1-4, with no clear D. V gave up 3 bases and J gave up 1 base, with 9 bases separating them. The germline V gene encodes CDR1 MNHEY and CDR2 SMNVEV (reference sequence). CDR3 length equals 15 residues.

J is TRBJ1-2 and V is TRBV10-3; 8 bases map to TRBD1. The junction had 9 bases not matched to a gene; V was cut back by 10 bases and J by 8 bases. Germline values: CDR1 ENHRY, CDR2 SYGVKD. The CDR3 length is 12 residues. CDR3 amino acids: CATTDRDGGYTF. CDR3 coding DNA: TGTGCCACTACGGACAGGGATGGGGGCTACACCTTC.

The V gene is TRBV5-6, the J gene TRBJ1-2; 11 nucleotides match TRBD1. The CDR3 is 13 amino acids. CDR1 is SGHDT, CDR2 YYEEEE, per germline. V was pared by 6 bases and J by 7 bases, with 5 bases of the junction left unmatched. The CDR3 DNA sequence: TGTGCCAGCACCAGGACAGGGGGCGGTGGCTACACCTTC. This translates into CASTRTGGGGYTF.

The chain is built from TRBV28 and TRBJ2-7; perhaps TRBD1 as D (6 bases). V was cut by 5 bases and J by 2 bases, with 16 bases left in between. Germline CDR1 is MDHEN and CDR2 is SYDVKM. The CDR3 is 15 residues long. CDR3 sequence: CASSETGIVAYEQYF. The DNA of the CDR3 is TGTGCCAGCAGTGAAACAGGGATAGTCGCCTACGAGCAGTACTTC.

This clone was recorded a few times. Here the CDR3 reads CASKTQVTGKIYEQYF. Here the CDR3 DNA reads TGTGCCAGCAAAACTCAAGTGACAGGGAAAATATACGAGCAGTACTTC. V usage is TRBV28 and J usage is TRBJ2-7, with TRBD1 matching 7 bases. CDR3 size: 16 residues. After removal of 7 bases from V and 4 bases from J, the junction contained 16 bases not matched to a gene. The germline CDR1 and CDR2 sequences are MDHEN and SYDVKM.